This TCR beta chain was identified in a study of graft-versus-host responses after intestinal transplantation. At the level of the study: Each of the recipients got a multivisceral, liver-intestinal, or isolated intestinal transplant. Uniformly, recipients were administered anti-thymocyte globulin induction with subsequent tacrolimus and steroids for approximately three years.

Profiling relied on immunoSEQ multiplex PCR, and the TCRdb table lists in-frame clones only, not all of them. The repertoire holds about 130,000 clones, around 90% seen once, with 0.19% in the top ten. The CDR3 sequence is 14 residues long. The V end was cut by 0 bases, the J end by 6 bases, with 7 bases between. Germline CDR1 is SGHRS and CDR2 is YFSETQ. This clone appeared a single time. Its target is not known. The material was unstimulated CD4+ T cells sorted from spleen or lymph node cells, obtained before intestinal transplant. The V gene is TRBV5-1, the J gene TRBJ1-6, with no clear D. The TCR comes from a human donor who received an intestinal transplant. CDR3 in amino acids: CASSLESINSPLHF. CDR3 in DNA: TGCGCCAGCAGCTTGGAGAGTATTAATTCACCCCTCCACTTT.